The entry below describes one TCR beta chain. What it binds is unknown. Sequencing used immunoSEQ multiplex PCR; TCRdb keeps in-frame clones, though not all of them. This sample has some 64,000 clones; more than 95% occur once, and the top ten carry around 0.4%. These data originate in a study of brain T cells in children with intractable seizures. Surgery cases with the highest brain T cell transcript signatures were chosen for sequencing. Study-wide points: Patients' HCMV serostatus was unknown; virus specificity rests on CDR3 similarity alone.

This CDR3 comprises 16 residues. Germline lookup yields CDR1 SGHAT and CDR2 FQNNGV. Trimming took off 1 base at V and 0 bases at J, with 13 bases between the two ends. The starting material was peripheral blood, obtained at surgery. The receptor was derived from a boy younger than two with focal cortical dysplasia and intractable seizures. V and J are TRBV11-2 and TRBJ2-7; D remains ambiguous. CDR3 sequence: CASSLGGGPLSYEQYF. The DNA for the CDR3 is TGTGCCAGCAGCTTAGGTGGCGGACCCCTCTCCTACGAGCAGTACTTC.